Below, 8 T cell receptor beta chains from the same sample are listed, as sequenced in a study of blood T cell repertoires in COVID-19. Here immunoSEQ multiplex PCR was the method, and the copy in TCRdb shows in-frame clones only, minus some. The sample has around 100,000 clones, about 91% seen once. Material: peripheral blood. The receptors derive from a man aged 50 to 60 with acute or convalescent COVID-19.

The chain links TRBV2 to TRBJ1-5, with a tentative D call TRBD1 (6 bases). Germline V lookup: CDR1 SNHLY, CDR2 FYNNEI. Trimming left V 0 bases short and J 2 bases short, with 11 bases between. The CDR3 is 16 residues long. CDR3 protein: CASSEALRTGNQPQHF. As DNA, the CDR3 is TGTGCCAGCAGTGAAGCGCTTAGGACAGGCAATCAGCCCCAGCATTTT. The full variable domain, completed using reference TRBV2 and TRBJ1-5, is EPEVTQTPSHQVTQMGQEVILRCVPISNHLYFYWYRQILGQKVEFLVSFYNNEISEKSEIFDDQFSVERPDGSNFTLKIRSTKLEDSAMYFCASSEALRTGNQPQHFGDGTRLSIL.

CDR3 DNA: TGTGCCAGCAGCTCTAGCTTGGTCGGGGAGCTGTTTTTT. Its protein product is CASSSSLVGELFF. The chain recombines TRBV12-3 or TRBV12-4 with TRBJ2-2; a possible D gene is TRBD2 (5 bases). This CDR3 is built from 13 residues. Deletions cut 6 bases from V and 7 bases from J, with 12 bases between.

This clone came up once. J is TRBJ2-3 and V is TRBV5-6; tentatively, D is TRBD2 (6 bases). This CDR3 has 13 amino acids. V dropped 3 bases and J dropped 2 bases, with 7 bases sitting between them. The germline V gene has CDR1 SGHDT and CDR2 YYEEEE. This CDR3 is CASSWRATDTQYF. The CDR3, as DNA: TGTGCCAGCAGCTGGAGGGCCACAGATACGCAGTATTTT.

The chain has TRBV27 and TRBJ2-1, with 8 bases lining up with TRBD2. The CDR3 runs 15 residues. With 2 bases clipped from V and 7 bases from J, the junction kept 7 bases outside the gene matches. Germline CDR1 MNHEY, CDR2 SMNVEV (reference sequence). The CDR3, as DNA: TGTGCCAGCAGTTTAGCGGGGGGCAGCTATAATGAGCAGTTCTTC. As protein: CASSLAGGSYNEQFF.

The gene calls are TRBV6-4 and TRBJ2-2; 8 nucleotides line up with TRBD2. The CDR3 loop spans 14 amino acids. CDR1 is MRHNA, CDR2 SNTAGT, per germline. Trimming removed 5 bases from V and 6 bases from J; junction bases left unmatched: 5. The CDR3, as DNA: TGTGCCAGCAGTCTACGGGGGGGCGCCGGGGAGCTGTTTTTT. Amino acids: CASSLRGGAGELFF.

This chain uses TRBV7-3 with TRBJ2-1; 7 bases are shared with TRBD1. The CDR3 is made up of 14 amino acids. Trimming cost V 5 bases and J 6 bases; bases outside gene matches: 7. CDR1 SGHTA and CDR2 FQGTGA come from the germline V gene. DNA for the CDR3: TGTGCCAGCAGCCCAGGGGGTAGCTTCAATGAGCAGTTCTTC. Its translation is CASSPGGSFNEQFF. Variable domain in full (rest from reference TRBV7-3 and TRBJ2-1): GAGVSQTPSNKVTEKGKYVELRCDPISGHTALYWYRQSLGQGPEFLIYFQGTGAADDSGLPNDRFFAVRPEGSVSTLKIQRTERGDSAVYLCASSPGGSFNEQFFGPGTRLTVL.

This clone occurred a few times. The rearrangement uses TRBV4-1 and TRBJ2-7, with D possibly TRBD2 on 5 matching bases. CDR3 length: 11 amino acids. From germline, CDR1 is MGHRA and CDR2 YSYEKL. V was pared by 3 bases and J by 7 bases, with 7 bases between. The CDR3 sequence: CASSQGEEQYF. In DNA form, the CDR3 reads TGCGCCAGCAGCCAGGGAGAAGAGCAGTACTTC.

The DNA for the CDR3 is TGTGCCAGCAGTTACTCGGGGTCACGGGGTGGCTACACCTTC. Translated: CASSYSGSRGGYTF. The rearrangement links TRBV6-5 to TRBJ1-2; D unclear. The CDR3 length is 14 residues. The germline gives CDR1 MNHEY, CDR2 SVGAGI. Trimming removed 0 bases from V and 7 bases from J, with 12 bases in between.